These 12 T cell receptor beta chains were sequenced from one sample in a study of regulatory T cells in long-lasting Graves disease. Arm-PCR of CDR3 regions and iRepertoire HTBI primers were used to build TCR beta libraries. From the multiplex PCR reads, TCRdb called clonotypes with MiXCR, one entry per CDR3 protein. The table shows 350,000 to 450,000 distinct CDR3 sequences, with 15% occurring only once. Time point indicated: newly diagnosed GD, antithyroid drugs for less than 3 months. Following extraction of RNA from PBMCs, that RNA was used to make the TCR library. These data also featured in a second study, about T cells in Graves' hyperthyroidism and ophthalmopathy.

The material sequenced was peripheral blood mononuclear cells (PBMCs), taken at new diagnosis, from a patient treated with antithyroid drugs. The source of these receptors is a middle-aged woman with Graves disease.

The V call is TRBV30, the J call TRBJ2-2; possible D gene TRBD1, 6 bases. V was trimmed by 5 bases and J by 3 bases, leaving 10 bases between them. Germline V CDR1 and CDR2: GTSNPN, SVGIG (reference sequence). The CDR3 spans 13 residues. The CDR3 region is CAWAKGDTGELFF. The CDR3 nucleotides are TGTGCCTGGGCGAAGGGGGACACCGGGGAGCTGTTTTTT.

In this sample, this clonotype turned up a few times. The chain joins TRBV7-2 to TRBJ1-5; no clear D gene. Per germline, CDR1 SGHTA and CDR2 FQGNSA. V shed 4 bases and J shed 5 bases, with 9 bases lying between them. This CDR3 contains 13 residues. CDR3 DNA: TGTGCCAGCAGCTCATCAAGGGATCAGCCCCAGCATTTT. The encoded protein is CASSSSRDQPQHF.

This clonotype was observed many times. The genes are TRBV14 and TRBJ1-1; a possible D gene is TRBD1 (6 bases). In germline, CDR1 is SGHDN, CDR2 FVKESK. The CDR3 contains 14 residues. V lost 0 bases to trimming and J lost 10 bases, with 15 bases between them. For the CDR3, the DNA is TGTGCCAGCAGCCAAGAAAGGACTGGAGGGGGAGCTTTCTTT. Encoded protein: CASSQERTGGGAFF.

This clonotype came up many times. V and J are TRBV5-6 and TRBJ2-1; tentative D call: TRBD1 (8 bases). The germline V gene encodes CDR1 SGHDT and CDR2 YYEEEE. This CDR3 region has 13 residues. Trimming cost V 5 bases and J 10 bases, with 16 bases left between them. The CDR3 DNA reads as TGTGCCAGCAGACAGGGGGGGGGGTTGGAGCAGTTCTTC. It is translated as CASRQGGGLEQFF.

In its sample, this clonotype was seen many times. At one end the junction does not follow the germline gene, possibly because of a read error. This chain links TRBV11-3 with TRBJ2-5; TRBD1 agrees at 7 bases. This CDR3 is built from 14 residues. Germline V CDR1 and CDR2: SGHNT, YENEEA. In nucleotides, the CDR3 is TGTGCCAGCAGCTCCCGACAGGGCCAACAGACCCAGTACTTC. As protein: CASSSRQGQQTQYF.

This clonotype was observed a few times. The chain joins TRBV5-1 to TRBJ2-2; TRBD1 agrees at 12 bases. Per germline, CDR1 SGHRS and CDR2 YFSETQ. CDR3 length equals 15 residues. Trimming removed 4 bases from V and 6 bases from J; junction bases left unmatched: 4. The CDR3 sequence is CASSDWDRGPGELFF. As DNA, the CDR3 is TGCGCCAGCAGCGATTGGGACAGGGGGCCCGGGGAGCTGTTTTTT.

Concerning this clonotype itself: A much larger clonotype is one base distant, so this may be a read error. The chain has TRBV5-1 and TRBJ1-1; D is unresolved. This CDR3 is 13 amino acids long. CDR1 and CDR2 from the germline V gene are SGHRS and YFSETQ. The CDR3 protein is CASMASGRTEALF. The CDR3 nucleotides are TGTGCCAGCATGGCGAGCGGTCGGACTGAAGCTCTCTTT.

This chain uses TRBV5-1 with TRBJ2-4; 8 bases match TRBD1. The CDR3 has 15 amino acids. Per germline, CDR1 SGHRS and CDR2 YFSETQ. The junction had 7 bases not matched to a gene; V was cut back by 2 bases and J by 6 bases. CDR3 loop: CASSLQGDQGNIQYF. CDR3 DNA sequence: TGCGCCAGCAGCTTACAGGGGGATCAGGGAAACATTCAGTACTTC.

The table lists this clonotype with many counts. The rearrangement links TRBV20-1 to TRBJ1-5; TRBD1 is a possible D gene (5 bases). Between the trimmed V and J ends, which lost 2 bases and 3 bases, there was a span of 14 bases. The CDR3 is 15 amino acids. The germline CDR1 and CDR2 sequences are DFQATT and SNEGSKA (reference sequence). The CDR3 nucleotides are TGCAGTGCTAGACCAAGGGGCGGCCCCAATCAGCCCCAGCATTTT. Protein: CSARPRGGPNQPQHF.

Note on this clonotype: Just one base apart from a much larger clone, this may be a read error. This is likely a read error, given that the CDR3 carries no conserved phenylalanine or tryptophan at its end. The chain uses TRBV7-2 and TRBJ2-5; D is tentatively TRBD1 or TRBD2 (5 bases each). The J call is in doubt because the DNA end fits TRBJ2-7 better. Germline assignment: CDR1 SGHTA and CDR2 FQGNSA. CDR3 length: 19 residues. The CDR3 sequence is CASSIFPPYKRGPLDEQYL. The CDR3 nucleotides read TGTGCCAGCAGCATATTCCCTCCCTACAAGAGGGGACCCCTGGACGAGCAGTACCTC.

There are many counts of this clonotype. V and J are TRBV7-3 and TRBJ2-1, with D perhaps TRBD1 (7 bases). V lost 2 bases and J lost 3, with 17 bases in between. This CDR3 is built from 17 residues. Per germline, CDR1 SGHTA and CDR2 FQGTGA. CDR3 sequence: CASSLGPGGLNYNEQFF. The DNA for the CDR3 is TGTGCCAGCAGCTTAGGCCCAGGGGGACTCAACTACAATGAGCAGTTCTTC.

This clonotype was recorded many times. This sequence joins TRBV6-1 and TRBJ2-1, with 11 nucleotides matching TRBD2. CDR3 length equals 15 residues. The V gene's germline CDR1 is MNHNS and CDR2 SASEGT. Germline trimming cut 4 bases from V and 7 bases from J; bases unmatched to any gene: 6. CDR3 nucleotide sequence: TGTGCCAGCAGTGTTACTAGCGGGAGTTTTAATGAGCAGTTCTTC. It translates to CASSVTSGSFNEQFF.